This T cell receptor beta chain is drawn from a study of T cells after posttransplantation cyclophosphamide. Findings of the study overall: Later blood repertoires were often dominated by clones from the donor CD8+ memory compartment. Skin or GI-infiltrating T cells shared few TRB sequences with blood. TRB clonality was highly associated with recipient CMV seropositivity and reactivation.

J was trimmed by 1 base and V by 1 base; bases with no gene match: 4. This CDR3 has 15 amino acids. Per germline, CDR1 LGHNA and CDR2 YSLEER. Profiled with immunoSEQ multiplex PCR; TCRdb holds only in-frame clones, not every one. The sample contains tens of thousands of clones, none of them singletons. This related bone marrow graft donor gave peripheral blood on the day of marrow donation. This clone appeared many times. What it recognizes is unknown. The receptor comes from a man aged 40-55 years in good health, CMV-negative, and a related stem cell transplant donor. Material: PBMCs. This chain uses TRBV4-3 with TRBJ2-7; 7 nucleotides agree with TRBD1. CDR3: CASSQGRGKSYEQYF. CDR3 DNA: TGCGCCAGCAGCCAAGGCAGGGGGAAATCCTACGAGCAGTACTTC.